The present TCR beta chain was sequenced within a study of monozygotic twins with inflammatory bowel disease (dated by TCRdb to about 2019). With respect to the entire study: The full study comprised 30 or so monozygotic twin pairs: nine German pairs (four IBD-concordant, five IBD-discordant) and 19 IBD-discordant Danish pairs. Within discordant pairs, disease-associated traits were sought mainly by comparing IBD patients with their genetically identical healthy co-twins. Each individual had, on average, about 151 000 unique TCRalpha sequences and 181 000 unique TCRbeta sequences available for analysis. Overall results and qualifications from the work: No single strong signal or clonotype linked to IBD turned up in the results, so the idea that one exists was not supported. Distinction between different T cell subtypes could not be achieved in the analysis. Repertoire similarity did not differ between concordant and discordant twins, which could be due to limited statistical power. Measured by the inverse Simpson index, TCRbeta repertoire diversity was lower in IBD patients than in their healthy co-twins. Differing immunosuppressive treatments among patients may have added background noise and inter-individual variability to the repertoires. Compared with healthy twins, IBD patients shared fewer clonotypes with other individuals, and the difference was most pronounced in patients with signs of disease activity.

Regarding this clonotype: It has no known antigen specificity.

Libraries were constructed by 5' RACE. The input for every TCR library was 3,500 to 4,000 ng of total RNA. cDNA was synthesized with SMARTScribe reverse transcriptase in eight separate reactions per sample. Unique molecular identifiers containing a 6-nucleotide sample barcode were introduced through template switching during cDNA synthesis. TCRalpha and TCRbeta cDNA was amplified by two nested PCRs of approximately 16 and 10 cycles, with bead purification after each PCR. Before amplification, the cDNA was treated with uracil DNA-glycosylase and purified using the QIAquick PCR purification kit. The second PCR added Illumina TruSeq-compatible adapters along with sample-specific barcodes. TapeStation and Qubit were used to check library quality and concentration, and 5 ng of each library went into the pool. The pooled libraries were sequenced with 2 x 100 bp reads and custom sequencing primers on an Illumina HiSeq2500 single-index Rapid Run. On the authors' methods: MiGEC version 1.2.6 was used for UMI-based consensus assembly to correct PCR and sequencing errors. MiXCR version 2.1.1 was used to carry out V(D)J alignment, clonotype assembly and CDR3 extraction. Normalisation of gene usage, clonotype sharing and MAIT/NKT TCR abundance was achieved by analysing the top 1000, 10 000 and 20 000 clonotypes per sample. Diversity was computed as the inverse Simpson index with the vegan R package after downsampling to 27 000 UMIs. Paired Mann-Whitney U tests were applied to discordant twin pairs, and Benjamini-Hochberg correction was used for multiple testing. TCRdb reprocessed the reads and assigns one entry to each CDR3 protein sequence, leaving out DNA. TCRdb's processing, not the study's, gives the V and J calls here. This sample's table contains some 450,000 distinct CDR3 sequences. Around 2.4% of the sample belongs to the ten largest clones.

From each donor, a 2.5 ml peripheral blood sample was collected into PAXgene tubes and kept at -80 degrees C. Total RNA was isolated from whole blood with the PAXgene blood miRNA kit on an automated QIAcube, without T cell sorting. Peripheral blood from monozygotic twin pairs who were concordant or discordant for inflammatory bowel disease underwent deep TCRalpha and TCRbeta repertoire profiling using unique molecular barcoding. For every twin pair, smoking habits were documented, and each individual was categorised as a current, former or never smoker. This TCR derives from a human donor with ulcerative colitis or Crohn's disease, or a healthy co-twin of an affected twin (not recorded which). Material for sequencing was blood.

The CDR3 reads as follows: CASSEKTIRTGELFF. This sequence uses TRBV2 and TRBJ2-2. The germline V gene sets CDR1 to SNHLY and CDR2 to FYNNEI. The CDR3 runs 15 amino acids, cysteine and phenylalanine included. No nucleotide data were recorded.